This TCR beta chain comes out of a study of Graves' ophthalmopathy and Graves' hyperthyroidism. Study-wide results and caveats: A 13-signature model separated ophthalmopathy from stable hyperthyroidism, reaching around 89% sensitivity and less than 82% specificity cross-validated. A majority of expanded thyroid clonotypes exceeding 0.001 frequency were likewise present in blood.

Amplifying from RNA transcripts, the study obtained TCR beta CDR3 regions. Second-round multiplex PCR followed a first-round RT-PCR using HTBI primers. TCRdb called the multiplex PCR reads again in MiXCR, with one record for every CDR3 protein. The data show 650,000 to 900,000 distinct CDR3 sequences, with roughly 41% seen just once and approximately 43% held by the top ten. Germline-derived CDR1 and CDR2 are ENHRY and SYGVKD. The CDR3 consists of 15 residues. Each donor who had ophthalmopathy showed moderate-to-severe activity, a CAS of ≥3, a NOSPECS of ≥4, and a duration under 3 months. This clonotype was picked up a small number of times. The target antigen is unknown. Germline is not matched at one junction end, which may reflect a read error.

V is TRBV10-3 and J is TRBJ1-5, with D tentatively TRBD1 (6 bases). This TCR was sampled from an adult man with Graves' ophthalmopathy. Sequenced material: peripheral blood. DNA of the CDR3: TGTGCCAGCAGTTATCTTGACAGGATAAATCAGCCCCAGCATTTT. Residues: CASSYLDRINQPQHF.